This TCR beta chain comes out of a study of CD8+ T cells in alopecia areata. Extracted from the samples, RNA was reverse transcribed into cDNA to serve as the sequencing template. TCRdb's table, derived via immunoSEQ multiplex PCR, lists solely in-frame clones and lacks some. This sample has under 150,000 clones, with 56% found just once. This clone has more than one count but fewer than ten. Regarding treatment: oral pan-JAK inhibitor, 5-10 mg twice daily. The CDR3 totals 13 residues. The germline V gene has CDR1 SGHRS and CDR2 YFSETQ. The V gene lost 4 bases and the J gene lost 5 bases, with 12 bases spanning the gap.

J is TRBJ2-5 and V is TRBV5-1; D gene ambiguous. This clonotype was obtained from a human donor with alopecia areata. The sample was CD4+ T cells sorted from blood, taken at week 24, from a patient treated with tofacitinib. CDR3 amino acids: CASSISTGETQYF. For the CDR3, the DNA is TGCGCCAGCAGCATCTCGACCGGGGAGACCCAGTACTTC.